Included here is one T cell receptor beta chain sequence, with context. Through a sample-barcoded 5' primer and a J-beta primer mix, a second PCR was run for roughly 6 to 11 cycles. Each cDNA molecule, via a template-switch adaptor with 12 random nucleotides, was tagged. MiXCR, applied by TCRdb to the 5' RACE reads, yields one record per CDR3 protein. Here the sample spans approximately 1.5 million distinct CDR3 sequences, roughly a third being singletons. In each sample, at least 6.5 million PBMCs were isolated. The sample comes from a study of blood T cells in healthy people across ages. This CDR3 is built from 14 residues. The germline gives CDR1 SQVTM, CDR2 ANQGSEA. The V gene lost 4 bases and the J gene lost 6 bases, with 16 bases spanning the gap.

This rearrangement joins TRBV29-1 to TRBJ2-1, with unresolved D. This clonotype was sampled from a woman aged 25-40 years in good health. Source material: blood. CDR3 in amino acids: CSVGRIPQSNEQFF. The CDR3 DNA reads TGCAGCGTTGGGAGAATCCCCCAGAGCAATGAGCAGTTCTTC.